One sample yielded the 17 T cell receptor beta chains listed below, sequenced in a study of regulatory T cells in long-lasting Graves disease. To make TCR beta libraries, researchers used iRepertoire HTBI primers and Arm-PCR of CDR3 regions. One entry per CDR3 protein, called by TCRdb with MiXCR from the multiplex PCR reads. Of hundreds of thousands of distinct CDR3 sequences listed, approximately 23% are singletons. Time point noted: persistent/refractory GD, antithyroid drugs over 5 years with positive TRAb. PBMCs provided the RNA from which the TCR library was made. The sample was peripheral blood mononuclear cells (PBMCs), taken when the disease was refractory, from a patient treated with antithyroid drugs. These receptors all stem from a female donor with Graves disease.

This clonotype was observed a few times. The V call is TRBV6-2 or TRBV6-3, the J call TRBJ2-7, with 8 bases lining up with TRBD1. The CDR3 covers 18 residues. The V gene end was trimmed by 0 bases and the J gene end by 3 bases; junction bases not matched to a gene: 13. Germline V gene data show CDR1 as MNHEY and CDR2 as SVGEGT. CDR3: CASSYSMGYDRGGYEQYF. The DNA of the CDR3 is TGTGCCAGCAGTTACTCAATGGGCTACGACAGGGGAGGCTACGAGCAGTACTTC.

This clonotype has just a few counts. The J gene is TRBJ1-2, the V gene TRBV19; no definite D call. The length of the CDR3 is 15 residues. The V gene's germline CDR1 is LNHDA and CDR2 SQIVND (reference sequence). V was shortened by 2 bases and J by 4 bases, with 14 bases between the two germline ends. The CDR3: CASSIREEIRYGYTF. The CDR3 nucleotides read TGTGCCAGTAGTATAAGAGAGGAGATTCGCTATGGCTACACCTTC.

This clonotype was observed many times. For the CDR3, the DNA is TGTGCCAGCAGCGCCGGGACTAGGAGTACCTGGTACTTC. Translating it yields CASSAGTRSTWYF. The chain uses TRBV7-2 and TRBJ2-5; 8 bases fit TRBD2. CDR1 is SGHTA and CDR2 is FQGNSA in the germline V gene. J lost 13 bases, V lost 5 bases, and 12 bases had no gene match. This CDR3 is 13 amino acids long.

This clonotype occurred a few times. The chain is built from TRBV2 and TRBJ2-7, with 7 bases matching TRBD1. CDR3 length: 13 residues. Trimming took 6 bases from V and 4 from J; bases not matched to a gene: 6. Per germline, CDR1 SNHLY and CDR2 FYNNEI. CDR3 coding DNA: TGTGCCAGCAGGGGGCTGACAGGGTACGAGCAGTACTTC. It encodes CASRGLTGYEQYF.

The table lists this clonotype with many counts. The chain joins TRBV6-1 to TRBJ1-5, with a weak D call TRBD1 (5 bases). Trimming removed 6 bases from V and 6 bases from J, with 15 bases in between. Germline-derived CDR1 and CDR2 are MNHNS and SASEGT. This CDR3 contains 14 residues. For the CDR3, the DNA is TGTGCCAGCAGCAAACCCCAGGGCAGTCAGCCCCAGCATTTT. It specifies CASSKPQGSQPQHF.

This clonotype has more than one count but fewer than ten. A clone one base away is much larger, so this may be a read error. This chain joins TRBV2 and TRBJ1-2; 8 bases align to TRBD1. This CDR3 contains 14 residues. CDR1 is SNHLY and CDR2 is FYNNEI in the germline V gene. J lost 6 bases, V lost 3 bases, and 6 bases had no gene match. The chain's CDR3 is CASSENRGMNGYTF. CDR3 DNA sequence: TGTGCCAGCAGTGAGAACAGGGGGATGAATGGCTACACCTTC.

The chain employs TRBV9 and TRBJ1-1, with a tentative D call TRBD1 (5 bases). Deletions cut 3 bases from V and 3 bases from J, with 18 bases between. Germline loops: CDR1 SGDLS, CDR2 YYNGEE. The CDR3 loop spans 16 amino acids. In DNA, the CDR3 is TGTGCCAGCAGCGCCCCCCGGGGCGAGGGGTACACTGAAGCTTTCTTT. It encodes CASSAPRGEGYTEAFF.

This clonotype was counted many times. V and J are TRBV12-3 or TRBV12-4 and TRBJ2-2; TRBD1 might be the D (5 bases). V lost 5 bases, J lost 4 bases, and 8 bases lay in between. This CDR3 has 13 amino acids. Written as DNA, the CDR3 is TGTGCCAGCAGTGGGGCGGTCACCGGGGAGCTGTTTTTT. Encoded protein: CASSGAVTGELFF.

The V gene is TRBV18, the J gene TRBJ1-5; D possibly corresponds to TRBD1 (5 bases). V lost 4 bases and J lost 0, with 10 bases in between. CDR1 KGHSH and CDR2 LQKENI come from the germline V gene. This CDR3 region has 15 residues. The CDR3 here is CASSLGHSSNQPQHF. The DNA of the CDR3 is TGTGCCAGCTCACTCGGACACAGTAGCAATCAGCCCCAGCATTTT.

This clonotype was seen many times. This chain connects TRBV7-2 to TRBJ2-5; D is tentatively TRBD1 or TRBD2 (6 bases each). With 4 bases removed from V and 4 bases from J, the gap between germline ends came to 13 bases. The CDR3 totals 14 residues. Germline-derived CDR1 and CDR2 are SGHTA and FQGNSA. The CDR3 loop reads CASSSEEGGETQYF. CDR3 nucleotides: TGTGCCAGCAGCTCGGAAGAGGGGGGAGAGACCCAGTACTTC.

The chain combines TRBV5-1 with TRBJ2-7; TRBD1 matches at 9 bases. The CDR3 is 16 residues long. Germline lookup yields CDR1 SGHRS and CDR2 YFSETQ. Trimming cost V 3 bases and J 1 base; bases outside gene matches: 8. The CDR3 protein is CASSSSGTGISYEQYF. The CDR3 DNA reads as TGCGCCAGCAGCTCATCTGGGACAGGGATATCCTACGAGCAGTACTTC.

This rearrangement joins TRBV12-3 or TRBV12-4 to TRBJ2-2; 9 nucleotides agree with TRBD2. This CDR3 comprises 16 residues. The V gene end was trimmed by 3 bases and the J gene end by 9 bases; junction bases not matched to a gene: 11. The CDR3 DNA reads TGTGCCAGCAGTTTTCCCGCGGGACTAGCTGATAGGGAGCTGTTTTTT. The encoded protein is CASSFPAGLADRELFF.

The chain carries TRBV12-3 or TRBV12-4 and TRBJ2-5; maybe TRBD2 (6 bases). This CDR3 is built from 10 residues. With 8 bases removed from V and 5 bases from J, the gap between germline ends came to 6 bases. The CDR3 loop reads CASGRETQYF. The CDR3 coding sequence is TGTGCCAGCGGGAGGGAGACCCAGTACTTC.

With respect to this clonotype: A much bigger clone sits one base away, suggesting this may be a read error. CDR3 region: CASRTYSNQPQHF. CDR3 DNA: TGTGCCAGCAGGACATATAGCAATCAGCCCCAGCATTTT. The V call is TRBV6-1, the J call TRBJ1-5; D is unresolved. The germline V gene has CDR1 MNHNS and CDR2 SASEGT. V was cut by 6 bases and J by 0 bases, with 6 bases left in between. This CDR3 is 13 amino acids long.

This clonotype occurred a few times. The chain links TRBV19 to TRBJ2-2; D is perhaps TRBD1 or TRBD2 (5 bases each). The CDR3 contains 15 residues. V was pared by 5 bases and J by 4 bases, with 14 bases between. The germline V gene has CDR1 LNHDA and CDR2 SQIVND (reference sequence). CDR3 region: CASSEIRAGTGELFF. CDR3 nucleotides: TGTGCCAGTAGTGAGATCAGGGCGGGCACCGGGGAGCTGTTTTTT.

This rearrangement joins TRBV13 to TRBJ1-1, with TRBD1 as a possible D gene (5 bases). V was trimmed by 4 bases and J by 0 bases, leaving 12 bases between them. This CDR3 has 15 residues. Germline CDR1 PRHDT, CDR2 FYEKMQ (reference sequence). CDR3 protein: CASSSRQLLNTEAFF. The CDR3 bases are TGTGCCAGCAGCTCCAGACAGCTATTGAACACTGAAGCTTTCTTT.

A word on this clonotype: The conserved phenylalanine or tryptophan is not found at the CDR3 terminus, so this likely reflects a read error. This chain links TRBV13 with TRBJ2-7; tentatively, D is TRBD1 (6 bases). CDR1 PRHDT and CDR2 FYEKMQ come from the germline V gene (reference sequence). This CDR3 is built from 15 residues. V lost 4 bases, J lost 0 bases, and 13 bases lay in between. The chain's CDR3 is CASSSRTVFSYEQYL. In nucleotides, the CDR3 is TGTGCCAGCAGCTCCCGGACAGTTTTCTCCTACGAGCAGTACCTC.